This TCR beta chain is from a study of PD-1 blockade in mismatch repair-deficient tumors. Study-level background: All were previously treated, progressing patients with eleven to twelve mismatch repair-deficient cancer types. Study-wide results and limits: Tumor-resident clones, often undetectable pretreatment in blood, expanded then contracted after pembrolizumab.

About this clone: Its target is not known.

Three pembrolizumab responders had their TCRs sequenced. Profiled with immunoSEQ multiplex PCR; TCRdb holds only in-frame clones, not every one. Counted here are some 16,000 clones, 84% occurring once; the ten biggest clones make up approximately 1.5%. V was trimmed by 5 bases and J by 2 bases, leaving 10 bases between them. CDR3 length equals 13 residues. Germline V lookup: CDR1 LNHDA, CDR2 SQIVND (reference sequence). This receptor was identified in an adult with mismatch repair-deficient cancer. V gene TRBV19 combines with J gene TRBJ2-7; weak D call: TRBD2 (6 bases). This sample comprised PBMCs, obtained roughly 23 weeks after starting pembrolizumab. In DNA form, the CDR3 reads TGTGCCAGTAGTGCCCGACTAGCCTACGAGCAGTACTTC. Amino acid sequence: CASSARLAYEQYF. Together with reference TRBV19 and TRBJ2-7, the CDR3 gives the full variable domain: DGGITQSPKYLFRKEGQNVTLSCEQNLNHDAMYWYRQDPGQGLRLIYYSQIVNDFQKGDIAEGYSVSREKKESFPLTVTSAQKNPTAFYLCASSARLAYEQYFGPGTRLTVT.